What follows are 2 T cell receptor beta chains derived from one specimen sequenced in a study of blood T cell repertoires in COVID-19. This table comes from immunoSEQ multiplex PCR, and its TCRdb copy is limited to in-frame clones, with some not included. The profile shows around 62,000 clones, approximately 93% of them singletons. The sequenced sample was peripheral blood. The receptor source for this set is a man in his sixties or seventies with active COVID-19.

This chain connects TRBV6-5 to TRBJ2-7, with a possible D match to TRBD1 (8 bases). The V end lost 6 bases, the J end lost 7 bases, and 19 bases lay between the germline ends. The CDR3 totals 14 residues. Germline CDR1 and CDR2: MNHEY and SVGAGI. CDR3 sequence: CASRTGGGSSEQYF. CDR3 bases: TGTGCCAGCAGAACAGGGGGGGGTTCTTCTGAGCAGTACTTC.

V is TRBV7-8 and J is TRBJ2-2, with 13 bases identical to TRBD2. V dropped 5 bases and J dropped 1; count of bases not matched to a gene: 4. The V gene's germline CDR1 is SGHVS and CDR2 FQNEAQ. The CDR3 length is 17 residues. CDR3 DNA sequence: TGTGCCAGCAGCGAGACTAGCGGGGGGATGAACACCGGGGAGCTGTTTTTT. This sequence encodes CASSETSGGMNTGELFF.